One and the same sample provided the 10 T cell receptor beta chains below, sequenced in a study of control samples from healthy donors and cancer patients. Sequenced by immunoSEQ multiplex PCR; TCRdb stores in-frame clones only, minus some. This sample has 95,000 to 130,000 clones; approximately 93% occur once, and the top ten carry 2.6%. The source material was blood. Receptors originate from a man aged 25 to 40 in good health.

V usage is TRBV11-2 and J usage is TRBJ2-5; no clear D gene. The CDR3 covers 12 residues. Germline loops: CDR1 SGHAT, CDR2 FQNNGV. The V end lost 1 base, the J end lost 5 bases, and 5 bases lay between the germline ends. CDR3: CASSLVAETQYF. The CDR3 nucleotides read TGTGCCAGCAGCTTAGTGGCGGAGACCCAGTACTTC.

In this sample, this clone turned up once. The chain joins TRBV6-4 to TRBJ1-5; 11 bases fit TRBD1. The V and J ends lost 6 bases and 3 bases, in that order; junction bases with no gene match: 7. There are 16 residues in the CDR3. Germline lookup yields CDR1 MRHNA and CDR2 SNTAGT. The CDR3 region has the DNA TGTGCCAGCAGCGCTGGACAGGGGGCCTTCAATCAGCCCCAGCATTTT. Translated, it gives CASSAGQGAFNQPQHF.

In its sample, this clone was seen once. CDR3 residues: CASSPRKGGAQYF. As DNA, the CDR3 is TGTGCCAGCAGTCCTCGGAAAGGGGGCGCGCAGTACTTC. The V gene is TRBV27, the J gene TRBJ2-7; 7 bases agree with TRBD1. J gave up 9 bases and V 5 bases, and 10 bases lay outside the gene matches. CDR1 and CDR2 (germline): MNHEY, SMNVEV (reference sequence). The length of the CDR3 is 13 residues.

This clone was detected once. The gene calls are TRBV19 and TRBJ2-5, with D perhaps matching TRBD2 (6 bases). The CDR3 loop spans 18 amino acids. Germline CDR1 reads LNHDA; CDR2 reads SQIVND (reference sequence). Deletions cut 3 bases from V and 5 bases from J, with 25 bases between. The CDR3, as DNA: TGTGCCAGTAGTATCGGGACTGACTGGGATAGGCCTGGGGAGACCCAGTACTTC. Translating gives CASSIGTDWDRPGETQYF. Variable domain in full (rest from reference TRBV19 and TRBJ2-5): DGGITQSPKYLFRKEGQNVTLSCEQNLNHDAMYWYRQDPGQGLRLIYYSQIVNDFQKGDIAEGYSVSREKKESFPLTVTSAQKNPTAFYLCASSIGTDWDRPGETQYFGPGTRLLVL.

The gene calls are TRBV2 and TRBJ1-5, with 8 nucleotides matching TRBD1. This CDR3 region has 16 residues. Germline CDR1 reads SNHLY; CDR2 reads FYNNEI. V lost 6 bases, J lost 5 bases, and 12 bases stayed unmatched. Here the CDR3 DNA reads TGTGCCAGCAGAGGACAGGGAGGCTCTCAGGATCAGCCCCAGCATTTT. This encodes CASRGQGGSQDQPQHF.

This clone was observed once. The chain uses TRBV24-1 and TRBJ2-3; D may be TRBD1 (6 bases). The CDR3 is made up of 17 amino acids. The ends were cut back, 3 bases at V and 2 bases at J, with 17 bases in the middle. Germline V gene data show CDR1 as KGHDR and CDR2 as SFDVKD. The DNA for the CDR3 is TGTGCCACCAGTGATCCCGGGACACGGGACCTCACAGATACGCAGTATTTT. It translates to CATSDPGTRDLTDTQYF.

The chain combines TRBV28 with TRBJ1-1, with D hard to call. The germline CDR1 and CDR2 sequences are MDHEN and SYDVKM. The CDR3 contains 14 residues. The V gene lost 6 bases and the J gene lost 4 bases, with 15 bases spanning the gap. CDR3 amino acids: CASSLIIAGTEAFF. In DNA form, the CDR3 reads TGTGCCAGCAGCCTAATTATAGCTGGCACTGAAGCTTTCTTT.

The chain carries TRBV5-1 and TRBJ2-6; possible D gene TRBD1, 6 bases. With 4 bases removed from V and 4 bases from J, the gap between germline ends came to 18 bases. This CDR3 contains 17 residues. CDR1 and CDR2 from the germline V gene are SGHRS and YFSETQ. CDR3 nucleotide sequence: TGCGCCAGCAGCGACAAAGCAGGGGTCTGGGGGGCCAACGTCCTGACTTTC. Protein: CASSDKAGVWGANVLTF.

The gene calls are TRBV12-3 or TRBV12-4 and TRBJ1-1; the D gene is possibly TRBD1 (5 bases). The CDR3 consists of 12 residues. Trimming shortened V by 7 bases and J by 1 base, and 7 bases separated the two germline ends. The CDR3 sequence is CASTQGNTEAFF. DNA for the CDR3: TGTGCCAGCACTCAGGGGAACACTGAAGCTTTCTTT.

This chain joins TRBV14 and TRBJ2-5, with D possibly TRBD1 on 6 matching bases. CDR1 is SGHDN, CDR2 FVKESK, per germline. CDR3 length equals 13 residues. Trimming removed 7 bases at V and 0 bases at J, with 9 bases between. CDR3 sequence: CASKGEYQETQYF. In DNA, the CDR3 is TGTGCCAGCAAGGGGGAGTACCAAGAGACCCAGTACTTC.